The present TCR beta chain was sequenced within a study of blood T cell repertoires in COVID-19. Trimming removed 6 bases from V and 2 bases from J, with 13 bases in between. From germline, CDR1 is ENHRY and CDR2 SYGVKD. This CDR3 contains 14 residues. Libraries were prepared by immunoSEQ multiplex PCR; TCRdb keeps only in-frame clonotypes and omits some of them. The table lists a few hundred thousand clones, about 87% of them singletons. The sequencing input was PBMCs or T cells enriched from blood (not recorded which). This TCR came from a man aged 25-45 years who had recovered from COVID-19. V gene TRBV10-3 combines with J gene TRBJ1-2; D is perhaps TRBD1 (6 bases). The CDR3, as DNA: TGTGCCATCAGGAACGGACAGACGAACTATGGCTACACCTTC. Amino acids: CAIRNGQTNYGYTF.